This T cell receptor beta chain emerged from a study of blood T cell repertoires in COVID-19. At the level of the study: Collection of acute and convalescent COVID-19 samples took place in the United States, Italy and Spain. Sources were T cells, B-cell-depleted T cells, or PBMCs; the material itself was cDNA or gDNA.

V was clipped by 0 bases and J by 3 bases; unmatched bases: 2. The V gene's germline CDR1 is SGHRS and CDR2 YFSETQ. This CDR3 contains 15 residues. As processed by the authors: Reference gene primer amplification gave nucleated cell count estimates. Profiled with immunoSEQ multiplex PCR; TCRdb holds only in-frame clones, not every one. That table furnishes V, J and clone size, whereas the DNA furnished D and trimming. This sample carries 88,000 or so clones, approximately 86% of them seen once, and the ten largest clones take under 8%. Sequences were obtained from peripheral blood. V is TRBV5-1 and J is TRBJ2-5; 10 bases align to TRBD1. The TCR originated in a man between 60 and 70 years old with acute or convalescent COVID-19. The CDR3 region is CASSLDGTGEETQYF. The CDR3 bases are TGCGCCAGCAGCTTGGACGGGACAGGGGAAGAGACCCAGTACTTC.